This T cell receptor (beta chain) comes out of a study of blood T cells in healthy people across ages. Sample-barcoded 5' priming and a J-beta primer mix drove a second PCR of roughly 7 to 11 cycles. From the 5' RACE reads, TCRdb called clonotypes with MiXCR, one entry per CDR3 protein. This table holds about 730,000 distinct CDR3 sequences, 35% to 45% found once. After removal of 10 bases from V and 15 bases from J, the junction contained 10 bases not matched to a gene. Germline V CDR1 and CDR2: LNHDA, SQIVND (reference sequence). CDR3 size: 13 residues. This clonotype originated in a woman in her sixties in good health. The chain combines TRBV19 with TRBJ2-1; 15 positions match TRBD2. The sample consisted of blood. CDR3 in amino acids: CATAMGLAGGTFF. The CDR3, as DNA: TGTGCCACCGCTATGGGACTAGCGGGAGGTACGTTCTTC.